This passage covers 7 T cell receptor beta chains from one sample sequenced in a study of T-cell memory formation after mild COVID-19. TCRdb used MiXCR to reprocess the 5' RACE reads, holding one entry per CDR3 protein. Found here are some 190,000 distinct CDR3 sequences, roughly 17% of them singletons; the top ten hold about 2%. Input material: PBMCs or a T cell subset sorted from them (not recorded which). These receptors were collected from an adult woman who had mild COVID-19 (a few samples of this study predate the infection). Cell type and time point are not known.

This clonotype was seen more than once but under ten times. The chain links TRBV10-3 to TRBJ1-6; 7 nucleotides line up with TRBD1. The CDR3 has 16 amino acids. V lost 4 bases to trimming and J lost 10 bases; unmatched junction nucleotides: 13. Germline CDR1 and CDR2: ENHRY and SYGVKD. This CDR3 reads CAISGQAGQSASPLHF. Here the CDR3 DNA reads TGTGCCATCAGTGGCCAAGCGGGACAGTCTGCGTCACCCCTCCACTTT.

The CDR3 reads CASSKGLAGHTDTQYF. The DNA of the CDR3 is TGCGCCAGCAGCAAGGGACTAGCGGGGCACACAGATACGCAGTATTTT. The J gene is TRBJ2-3, the V gene TRBV5-1, with 13 bases matching TRBD2. Trimming cost V 4 bases and J 2 bases; bases outside gene matches: 4. The CDR3 covers 16 residues. Germline V gene data show CDR1 as SGHRS and CDR2 as YFSETQ.

This clonotype was detected ten times or more. This chain joins TRBV7-9 and TRBJ2-3; D is perhaps TRBD2 (5 bases). The CDR3 totals 16 residues. V lost 5 bases and J lost 5, with 20 bases in between. Germline V lookup: CDR1 SEHNR, CDR2 FQNEAQ (reference sequence). CDR3 coding DNA: TGTGCCAGCAGCCACCTTGGACTCGCCGCCGGAGATACGCAGTATTTT. It is translated as CASSHLGLAAGDTQYF.

This clonotype was counted between two and nine times. The chain employs TRBV20-1 and TRBJ2-1; 11 nucleotides align to TRBD1. The ends lost 1 base at V and 3 bases at J; junction bases unmatched: 2. This CDR3 is built from 15 residues. Germline values: CDR1 DFQATT, CDR2 SNEGSKA (reference sequence). CDR3 DNA sequence: TGCAGTGCTAGAGGTGGGACAGGGGGCTACAATGAGCAGTTCTTC. Its translation: CSARGGTGGYNEQFF.

This clonotype appeared a few times. J is TRBJ1-4 and V is TRBV7-8, with a weak D call TRBD1 (5 bases). V was trimmed by 4 bases and J by 5 bases, leaving 17 bases between them. Germline V gene data show CDR1 as SGHVS and CDR2 as FQNEAQ. CDR3 size: 16 residues. The CDR3 coding sequence is TGTGCCAGCAGCTCCGAGGCCTTCCGGGGCAATGAAAAACTGTTTTTT. Encoded protein: CASSSEAFRGNEKLFF.

Only a few counts were recorded for this clonotype. The rearrangement links TRBV20-1 to TRBJ2-4, with 7 bases fitting TRBD1. J lost 1 base, V lost 6 bases, and 12 bases had no gene match. Germline V gene lookup returns CDR1 DFQATT and CDR2 SNEGSKA (reference sequence). The CDR3 length is 16 residues. The CDR3, as DNA: TGCAGTGCCGAGAATTACAGGGGAATGGCCAAAAACATTCAGTACTTC. Encoded protein: CSAENYRGMAKNIQYF.

This clonotype was seen more than once but under ten times. The chain has TRBV5-1 and TRBJ2-2; TRBD1 might be the D (6 bases). The germline gives CDR1 SGHRS, CDR2 YFSETQ. There are 14 residues in the CDR3. Trimming pared 4 bases from V and 10 bases from J, leaving 17 bases between. CDR3 DNA: TGCGCCAGCAGCGGCGAGACAGGCCAGAAGGAGCTGTTTTTT. It translates to CASSGETGQKELFF.